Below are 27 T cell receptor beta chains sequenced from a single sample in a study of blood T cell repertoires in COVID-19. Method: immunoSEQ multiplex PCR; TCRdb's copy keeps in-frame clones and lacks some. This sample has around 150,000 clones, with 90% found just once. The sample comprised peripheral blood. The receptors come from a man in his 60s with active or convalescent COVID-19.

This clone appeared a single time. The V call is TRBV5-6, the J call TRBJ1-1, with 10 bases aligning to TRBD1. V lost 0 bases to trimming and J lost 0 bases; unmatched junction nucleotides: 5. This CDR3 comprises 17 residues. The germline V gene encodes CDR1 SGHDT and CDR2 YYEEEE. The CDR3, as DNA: TGTGCCAGCAGCTTGGTGGTGACAGGGGGCATGAACACTGAAGCTTTCTTT. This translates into CASSLVVTGGMNTEAFF.

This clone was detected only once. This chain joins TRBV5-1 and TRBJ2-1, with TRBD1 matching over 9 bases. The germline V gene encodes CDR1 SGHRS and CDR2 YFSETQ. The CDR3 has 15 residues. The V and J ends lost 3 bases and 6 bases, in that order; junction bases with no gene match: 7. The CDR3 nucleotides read TGCGCCAGCAGCTCCGGGACAGGGTTTATCAATGAGCAGTTCTTC. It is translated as CASSSGTGFINEQFF.

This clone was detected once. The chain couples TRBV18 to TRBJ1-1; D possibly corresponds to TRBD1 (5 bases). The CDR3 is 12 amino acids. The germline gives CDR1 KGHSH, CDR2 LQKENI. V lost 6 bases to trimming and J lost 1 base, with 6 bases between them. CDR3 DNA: TGTGCCAGCTCCGACAGGAACACTGAAGCTTTCTTT. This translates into CASSDRNTEAFF.

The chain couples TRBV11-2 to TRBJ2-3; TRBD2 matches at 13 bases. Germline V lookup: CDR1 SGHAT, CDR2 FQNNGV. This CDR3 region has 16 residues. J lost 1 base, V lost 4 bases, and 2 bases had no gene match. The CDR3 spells CASSYGLAGGTDTQYF. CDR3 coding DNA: TGTGCCAGCAGCTACGGACTAGCGGGGGGCACAGATACGCAGTATTTT.

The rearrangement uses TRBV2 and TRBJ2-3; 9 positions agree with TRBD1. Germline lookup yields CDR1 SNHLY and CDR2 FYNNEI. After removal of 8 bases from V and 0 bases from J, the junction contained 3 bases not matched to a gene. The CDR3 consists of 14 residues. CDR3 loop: CASGTGPSTDTQYF. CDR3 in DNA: TGTGCCAGCGGGACAGGGCCTAGCACAGATACGCAGTATTTT. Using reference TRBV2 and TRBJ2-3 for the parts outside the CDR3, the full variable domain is EPEVTQTPSHQVTQMGQEVILRCVPISNHLYFYWYRQILGQKVEFLVSFYNNEISEKSEIFDDQFSVERPDGSNFTLKIRSTKLEDSAMYFCASGTGPSTDTQYFGPGTRLTVL.

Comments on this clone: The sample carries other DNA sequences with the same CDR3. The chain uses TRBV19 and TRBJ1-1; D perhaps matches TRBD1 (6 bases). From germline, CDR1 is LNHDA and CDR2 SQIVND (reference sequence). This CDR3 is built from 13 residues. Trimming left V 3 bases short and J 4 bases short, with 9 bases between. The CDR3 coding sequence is TGTGCCAGTAGTATCGGGGGGCCCACTGAAGCTTTCTTT. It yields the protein CASSIGGPTEAFF.

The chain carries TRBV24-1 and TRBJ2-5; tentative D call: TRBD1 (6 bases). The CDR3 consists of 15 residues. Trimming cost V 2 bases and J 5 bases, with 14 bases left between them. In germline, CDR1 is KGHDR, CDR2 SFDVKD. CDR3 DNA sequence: TGTGCCACCAGTGATTCAAGGGCAGGGGCGGAGACCCAGTACTTC. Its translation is CATSDSRAGAETQYF.

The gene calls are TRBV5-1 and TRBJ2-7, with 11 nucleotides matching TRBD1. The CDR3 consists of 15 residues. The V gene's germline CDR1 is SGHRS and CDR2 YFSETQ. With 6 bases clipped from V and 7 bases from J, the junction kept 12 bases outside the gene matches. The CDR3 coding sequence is TGCGCCAGCAAGAACCCCGGACAGGGGGCCGGAGAGCAGTACTTC. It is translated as CASKNPGQGAGEQYF.

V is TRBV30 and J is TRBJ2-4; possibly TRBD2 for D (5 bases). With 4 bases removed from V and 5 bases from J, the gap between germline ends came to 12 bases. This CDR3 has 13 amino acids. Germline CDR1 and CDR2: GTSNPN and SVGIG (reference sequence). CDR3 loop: CAWNRDTQNIQYF. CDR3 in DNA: TGTGCCTGGAACCGGGATACGCAAAACATTCAGTACTTC.

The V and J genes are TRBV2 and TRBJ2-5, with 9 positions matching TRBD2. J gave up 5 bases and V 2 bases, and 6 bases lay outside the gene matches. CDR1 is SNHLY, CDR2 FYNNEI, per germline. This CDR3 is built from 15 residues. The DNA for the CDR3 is TGTGCCAGCAGTGAACTAGCGGGGAGGTGGGAGACCCAGTACTTC. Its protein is CASSELAGRWETQYF. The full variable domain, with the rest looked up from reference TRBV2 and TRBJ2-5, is EPEVTQTPSHQVTQMGQEVILRCVPISNHLYFYWYRQILGQKVEFLVSFYNNEISEKSEIFDDQFSVERPDGSNFTLKIRSTKLEDSAMYFCASSELAGRWETQYFGPGTRLLVL.

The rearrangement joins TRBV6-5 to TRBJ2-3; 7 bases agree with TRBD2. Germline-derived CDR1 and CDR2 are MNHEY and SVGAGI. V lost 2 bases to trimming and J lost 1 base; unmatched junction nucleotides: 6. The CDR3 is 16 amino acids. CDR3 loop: CASSYRGGGGTDTQYF. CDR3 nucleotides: TGTGCCAGCAGTTACAGGGGCGGGGGAGGCACAGATACGCAGTATTTT.

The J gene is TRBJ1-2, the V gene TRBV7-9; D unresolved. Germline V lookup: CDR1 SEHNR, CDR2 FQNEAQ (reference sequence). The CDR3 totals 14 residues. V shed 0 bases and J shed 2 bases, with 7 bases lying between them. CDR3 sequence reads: CASSLAELNYGYTF. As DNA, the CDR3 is TGTGCCAGCAGCTTAGCCGAGTTAAACTATGGCTACACCTTC.

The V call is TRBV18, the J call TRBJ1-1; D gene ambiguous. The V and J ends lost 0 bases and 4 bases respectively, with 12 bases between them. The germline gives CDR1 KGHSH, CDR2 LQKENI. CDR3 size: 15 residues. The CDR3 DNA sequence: TGTGCCAGCTCACCACCGGCAGGCTTGGCCACTGAAGCTTTCTTT. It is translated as CASSPPAGLATEAFF.

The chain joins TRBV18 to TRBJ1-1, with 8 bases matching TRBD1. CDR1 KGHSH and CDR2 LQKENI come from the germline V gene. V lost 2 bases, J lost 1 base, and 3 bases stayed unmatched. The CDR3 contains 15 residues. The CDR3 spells CASSPGQGRNTEAFF. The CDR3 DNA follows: TGTGCCAGCTCACCAGGACAGGGCCGGAACACTGAAGCTTTCTTT.

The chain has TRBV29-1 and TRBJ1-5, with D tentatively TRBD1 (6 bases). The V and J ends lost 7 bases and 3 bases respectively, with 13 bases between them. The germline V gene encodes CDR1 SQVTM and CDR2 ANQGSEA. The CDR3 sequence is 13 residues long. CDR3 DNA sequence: TGCAGCGCCATACAGGGAACCAATCAGCCCCAGCATTTT. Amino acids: CSAIQGTNQPQHF.

This CDR3 reads CASSYRGQVNTEAFF. The DNA for the CDR3 is TGTGCCAGCAGTTACCGGGGACAGGTCAACACTGAAGCTTTCTTT. The gene calls are TRBV6-5 and TRBJ1-1, with TRBD1 matching 8 bases. Looked up from germline, CDR1 is MNHEY and CDR2 is SVGAGI. V trimming: 2 bases; J trimming: 2 bases; junction bases outside the gene matches: 4. The length of the CDR3 is 15 residues.

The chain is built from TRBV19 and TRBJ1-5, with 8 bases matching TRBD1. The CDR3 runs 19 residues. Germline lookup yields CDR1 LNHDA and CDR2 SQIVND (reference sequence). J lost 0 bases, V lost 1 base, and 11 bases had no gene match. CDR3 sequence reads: CASSIGRRGRALSNQPQHF. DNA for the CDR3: TGTGCCAGTAGTATAGGTCGCAGGGGGCGAGCCCTTAGCAATCAGCCCCAGCATTTT.

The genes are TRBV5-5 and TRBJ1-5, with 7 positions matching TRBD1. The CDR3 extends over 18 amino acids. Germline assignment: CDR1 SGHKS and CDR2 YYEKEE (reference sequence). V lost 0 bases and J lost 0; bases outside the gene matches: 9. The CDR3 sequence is CASSLGLGQAISNQPQHF. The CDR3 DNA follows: TGTGCCAGCAGCTTGGGTCTAGGACAGGCGATTAGCAATCAGCCCCAGCATTTT.

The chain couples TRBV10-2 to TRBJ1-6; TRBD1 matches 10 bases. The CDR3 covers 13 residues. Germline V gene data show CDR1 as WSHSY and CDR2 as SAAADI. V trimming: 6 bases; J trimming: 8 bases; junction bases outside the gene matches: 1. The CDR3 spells CASRDRGDSPLHF. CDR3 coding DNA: TGCGCCAGCAGGGACAGGGGGGATTCACCCCTCCACTTT.

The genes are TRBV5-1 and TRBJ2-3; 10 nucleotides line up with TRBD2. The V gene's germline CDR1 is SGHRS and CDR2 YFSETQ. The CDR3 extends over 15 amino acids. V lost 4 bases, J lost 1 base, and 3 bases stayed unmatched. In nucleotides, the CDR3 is TGCGCCAGCAGCGTCGGGACTAGCGGCACAGATACGCAGTATTTT. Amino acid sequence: CASSVGTSGTDTQYF.

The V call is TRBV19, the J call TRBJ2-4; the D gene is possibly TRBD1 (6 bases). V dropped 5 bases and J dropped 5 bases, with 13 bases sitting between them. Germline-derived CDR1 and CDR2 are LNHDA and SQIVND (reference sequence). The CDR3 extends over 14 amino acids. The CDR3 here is CASSEQGRENIQYF. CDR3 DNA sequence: TGTGCCAGTAGTGAACAGGGTAGGGAAAACATTCAGTACTTC.

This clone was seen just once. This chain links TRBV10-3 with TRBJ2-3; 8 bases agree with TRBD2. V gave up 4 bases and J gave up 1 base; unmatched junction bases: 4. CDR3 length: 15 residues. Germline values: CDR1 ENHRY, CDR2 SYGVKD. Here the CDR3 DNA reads TGTGCCATCAGTGTTAGCGGGACGGGCACAGATACGCAGTATTTT. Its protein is CAISVSGTGTDTQYF.

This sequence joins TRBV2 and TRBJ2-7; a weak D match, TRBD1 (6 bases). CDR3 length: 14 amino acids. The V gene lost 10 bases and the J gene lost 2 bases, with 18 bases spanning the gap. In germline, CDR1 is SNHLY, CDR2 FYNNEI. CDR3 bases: TGTGCCACCTTACGTGATGCAGGGGCCTACGAGCAGTACTTC. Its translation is CATLRDAGAYEQYF.

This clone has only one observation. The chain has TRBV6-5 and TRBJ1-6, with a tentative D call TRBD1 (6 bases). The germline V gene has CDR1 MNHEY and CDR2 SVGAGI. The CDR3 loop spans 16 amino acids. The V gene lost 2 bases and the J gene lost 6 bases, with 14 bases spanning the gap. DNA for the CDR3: TGTGCCAGCAGTTACCGAGGACAGACACCTAATTCACCCCTCCACTTT. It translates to CASSYRGQTPNSPLHF.

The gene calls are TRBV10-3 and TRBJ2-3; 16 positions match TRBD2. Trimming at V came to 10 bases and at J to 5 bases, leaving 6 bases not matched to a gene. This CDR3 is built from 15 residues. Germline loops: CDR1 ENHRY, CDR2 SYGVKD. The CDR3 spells CATAGTSGGGDTQYF. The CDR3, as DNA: TGTGCCACCGCCGGGACTAGCGGGGGGGGAGATACGCAGTATTTT.

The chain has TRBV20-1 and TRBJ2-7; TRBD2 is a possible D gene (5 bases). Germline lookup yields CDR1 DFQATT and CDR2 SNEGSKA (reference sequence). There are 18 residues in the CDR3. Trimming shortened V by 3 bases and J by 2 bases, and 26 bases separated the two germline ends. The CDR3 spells CSASSRDSIGSGTYEQYF. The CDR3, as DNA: TGCAGTGCTAGTTCGCGTGACTCCATAGGGAGCGGTACCTACGAGCAGTACTTC.

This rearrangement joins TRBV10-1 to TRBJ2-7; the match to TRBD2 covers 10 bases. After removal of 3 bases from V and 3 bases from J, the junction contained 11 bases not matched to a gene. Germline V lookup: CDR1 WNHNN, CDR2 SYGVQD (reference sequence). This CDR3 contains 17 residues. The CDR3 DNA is TGCGCCAGCAGTGATGATCCGACTAGCGGGTCCATCTACGAGCAGTACTTC. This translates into CASSDDPTSGSIYEQYF.